These T cell receptor beta chains were read from a single sample in a study of blood T cell repertoires in COVID-19. The assay was immunoSEQ multiplex PCR, and TCRdb's table has in-frame clones only and misses some. The data contain 130,000 or so clones, 70% to 80% of them singletons. Material for sequencing was peripheral blood. All receptors come from a human donor in a cohort sampled during active COVID-19. CDR3s include the opening cysteine and the closing phenylalanine or tryptophan. A D gene is named only where the DNA matches it firmly. Size is omitted from some rows. Given values are once, few, many or a class for expanded clones.

V	size	D	J	CDR3	DNA
TRBV5-6	-	TRBD1	TRBJ2-4	CASSSQGARTKNIQYF	TGTGCCAGCAGCTCACAGGGGGCACGGACCAAAAACATTCAGTACTTC
TRBV30	-	-	TRBJ1-4	CAWGARGATNEKLFF	TGTGCCTGGGGCGCTCGAGGTGCAACTAATGAAAAACTGTTTTTT
TRBV27	-	-	TRBJ2-2	CASSLYREIGELFF	TGTGCCAGCAGTTTATACAGGGAAATCGGGGAGCTGTTTTTT
TRBV12-3/TRBV12-4	-	-	TRBJ1-2	CASSLDIRYGYTF	TGTGCCAGCAGTTTAGACATCCGATATGGCTACACCTTC
TRBV28	-	-	TRBJ2-6	CASSFPGGRGANVLTF	TGTGCCAGCAGTTTCCCAGGAGGCCGCGGGGCCAACGTCCTGACTTTC
TRBV28	-	TRBD2	TRBJ2-2	CASSYGLAANTGELFF	TGTGCCAGCAGTTATGGCCTAGCGGCGAACACCGGGGAGCTGTTTTTT
TRBV19	-	TRBD1	TRBJ1-2	CASSGTGQLANYGYTF	TGTGCCAGTAGCGGGACAGGCCAATTAGCTAACTATGGCTACACCTTC
TRBV7-8	-	-	TRBJ1-5	CASSLEGRVGQPQHF	TGTGCCAGCAGCTTAGAGGGCAGGGTAGGGCAGCCCCAGCATTTT
TRBV6-2/TRBV6-3	-	TRBD2	TRBJ2-3	CASSMGLAGVLTDTQYF	TGTGCCAGCAGTATGGGGCTAGCGGGAGTCCTCACAGATACGCAGTATTTT
TRBV5-1	-	TRBD1	TRBJ1-1	CASSLAFGQGALNTEAFF	TGCGCCAGCAGCTTGGCCTTTGGACAGGGGGCTCTGAACACTGAAGCTTTCTTT
TRBV2	-	TRBD1	TRBJ2-7	CASSHSTTGVAFEQYF	TGTGCCAGCAGTCACTCCACGACAGGGGTCGCGTTCGAGCAGTACTTC
TRBV4-2	-	TRBD2	TRBJ2-3	CASSQGLATDTQYF	TGTGCCAGCAGCCAGGGACTAGCCACAGATACGCAGTATTTT
TRBV7-2	-	-	TRBJ2-3	CASSLGQGFDTQYF	TGTGCCAGCAGCTTAGGGCAGGGTTTTGATACGCAGTATTTT
TRBV15	-	-	TRBJ2-2	CATSREANGGAGELFF	TGTGCCACCAGCAGAGAGGCAAATGGAGGGGCCGGGGAGCTGTTTTTT
TRBV12-3/TRBV12-4	-	-	TRBJ1-2	CASSIESNYGYTF	TGTGCCAGCAGCATCGAGAGTAACTATGGCTACACCTTC
TRBV7-2	-	TRBD2	TRBJ2-4	CASSLAIRGGDKNIQYF	TGTGCCAGCAGCTTAGCGATTCGGGGAGGGGACAAAAACATTCAGTACTTC
TRBV12-5	-	TRBD1	TRBJ2-1	CASVRDRLYNEQFF	TGTGCTAGTGTCCGGGACAGACTATACAATGAGCAGTTCTTC
TRBV7-2	-	-	TRBJ1-5	CASSLVVPGGNQPQHF	TGTGCCAGCAGCTTAGTAGTGCCGGGGGGCAATCAGCCCCAGCATTTT
TRBV3-1/TRBV3-2	-	TRBD1	TRBJ1-2	CASSQPGGNYGYTF	TGTGCCAGCAGCCAACCAGGGGGAAACTATGGCTACACCTTC
TRBV7-2	-	-	TRBJ1-4	CASSSYRDEKLFF	TGTGCCAGCAGCTCCTACAGGGATGAAAAACTGTTTTTT
TRBV7-9	-	TRBD1	TRBJ2-1	CASSLGKGQGRNEQFF	TGTGCCAGCAGCTTAGGAAAGGGACAGGGACGGAATGAGCAGTTCTTC
TRBV19	-	-	TRBJ2-7	CASRQAPGSYEQYF	TGTGCCAGCCGACAGGCCCCCGGCTCCTACGAGCAGTACTTC
TRBV6-2/TRBV6-3	-	TRBD2	TRBJ2-3	CASSSWTSGDTDTQYF	TGTGCCAGCAGTTCTTGGACTAGCGGGGACACAGATACGCAGTATTTT
TRBV9	once	-	TRBJ1-2	CASSVDPEENYGYTF	TGTGCCAGCAGCGTAGACCCCGAGGAAAACTATGGCTACACCTTC
TRBV7-9	-	TRBD2	TRBJ2-7	CASRREAGGSQYF	TGTGCCAGCAGGCGGGAGGCGGGCGGCAGCCAGTACTTC
TRBV7-2	-	-	TRBJ2-7	CASTSMNPSEQYF	TGTGCCAGCACTAGTATGAACCCCTCCGAGCAGTACTTC
TRBV15	-	-	TRBJ2-3	CATSRDHHSGASTDTQYF	TGTGCCACCAGCAGAGACCACCACAGCGGAGCTAGCACAGATACGCAGTATTTT
TRBV5-3	-	-	TRBJ2-3	CARSLEGQTPDTQYF	TGTGCCAGAAGCTTGGAAGGACAGACACCAGATACGCAGTATTTT
TRBV10-3	-	-	TRBJ2-3	CAINRSGTDTQYF	TGTGCCATCAATCGGTCGGGCACAGATACGCAGTATTTT
TRBV28	-	TRBD1	TRBJ2-7	CASLYRDRGYEQYF	TGTGCCAGTTTATACCGGGACAGGGGTTATGAGCAGTACTTC
TRBV7-2	once	-	TRBJ2-1	CASALGGSRGYNEQFF	TGTGCCAGCGCCCTCGGGGGGAGCAGGGGCTACAATGAGCAGTTCTTC
TRBV13	-	TRBD1	TRBJ1-4	CASSGTGDEKLFF	TGTGCCAGCAGCGGGACAGGGGATGAAAAACTGTTTTTT
TRBV9	-	TRBD2	TRBJ2-3	CASSVEPSGRPTDTQYF	TGTGCCAGCAGCGTAGAGCCTAGCGGGAGACCGACAGATACGCAGTATTTT
TRBV20-1	-	-	TRBJ2-7	CSASSGFGGDSYEQYF	TGCAGTGCTAGTTCCGGCTTTGGCGGAGATTCCTACGAGCAGTACTTC
TRBV6-2/TRBV6-3	-	TRBD1	TRBJ1-2	CASSPSPDRAYGYTF	TGTGCCAGCAGCCCTTCGCCGGACAGGGCCTATGGCTACACCTTC
TRBV18	-	-	TRBJ2-1	CASSKAGSYNEQFF	TGTGCCAGCTCAAAAGCAGGCTCCTACAATGAGCAGTTCTTC
TRBV9	-	-	TRBJ1-3	CASSVVDRGNTIYF	TGTGCCAGCAGCGTAGTAGACAGGGGAAACACCATATATTTT
TRBV6-1	-	-	TRBJ1-5	CASSETFRPQHF	TGTGCCAGCAGTGAGACATTTCGGCCCCAGCATTTT
TRBV18	once	TRBD1	TRBJ1-2	CASSPGTGSVGYTF	TGTGCCAGCTCCCCCGGGACAGGCTCTGTGGGCTACACCTTC
TRBV2	-	TRBD2	TRBJ2-2	CASHPPAGSGSLRGTGELFF	TGTGCCAGCCACCCCCCCGCGGGGAGCGGGAGCCTTCGGGGCACCGGGGAGCTGTTTTTT
TRBV6-5	-	-	TRBJ2-2	CASTSLGELFF	TGTGCCAGCACGTCTTTGGGGGAGCTGTTTTTT
TRBV10-3	-	TRBD1	TRBJ1-1	CAIRPDRGNTEAFF	TGTGCCATTCGCCCTGACAGGGGGAACACTGAAGCTTTCTTT
TRBV5-8	-	TRBD1	TRBJ1-4	CASSPLGTGIRATNEKLFF	TGTGCCAGCAGCCCCTTGGGGACAGGGATTCGGGCAACTAATGAAAAACTGTTTTTT
TRBV28	-	-	TRBJ2-6	CASSYAGSGANVLTF	TGTGCCAGCAGTTACGCAGGGTCCGGGGCCAACGTCCTGACTTTC
TRBV5-1	-	TRBD2	TRBJ2-7	CASSLSTSSGRGSYEQYF	TGCGCCAGCAGCCTGTCGACTAGTAGCGGGAGAGGGTCCTACGAGCAGTACTTC
TRBV7-2	-	-	TRBJ1-2	CASSLEVGRHNRYGYTF	TGTGCCAGCAGCTTAGAGGTCGGCAGACACAATCGGTATGGCTACACCTTC
TRBV13	-	-	TRBJ1-4	CASSLQGIEEKLFF	TGTGCCAGCAGCCTACAGGGAATCGAAGAAAAACTGTTTTTT
TRBV5-4	-	-	TRBJ2-2	CASSIGSLGTGELFF	TGTGCCAGCAGCATCGGGTCGCTTGGCACCGGGGAGCTGTTTTTT
TRBV18	once	-	TRBJ1-3	CASSLQGRGFGNTIYF	TGTGCCAGCTCACTCCAAGGCAGGGGTTTCGGAAACACCATATATTTT
TRBV4-3	-	TRBD1	TRBJ1-2	CASSHSGQARYGYTF	TGCGCCAGCAGCCACTCCGGACAGGCGCGCTATGGCTACACCTTC
TRBV6-2/TRBV6-3	many	-	TRBJ2-7	CASSLYSVYEQYF	TGTGCCAGCAGCCTATATAGCGTCTACGAGCAGTACTTC
TRBV28	-	TRBD1	TRBJ1-2	CASSLGQGAGGYTF	TGTGCCAGCAGTTTAGGACAGGGGGCGGGTGGCTACACCTTC
TRBV28	once	TRBD1	TRBJ2-4	CASSQRADRKNIQYF	TGTGCCAGCAGTCAACGCGCGGACAGGAAAAACATTCAGTACTTC
TRBV6-5	few	-	TRBJ1-1	CASGRFGGVGTEAFF	TGTGCCAGCGGCCGTTTTGGAGGGGTGGGCACTGAAGCTTTCTTT
TRBV7-9	-	-	TRBJ1-3	CASSTVAGDENTIYF	TGTGCCAGCAGCACCGTCGCGGGTGACGAAAACACCATATATTTT